This T cell receptor (beta chain) was profiled in a study of blood T cell repertoires in COVID-19. Turning to the study itself: The United States, Italy and Spain were the sources of the acute and convalescent COVID-19 samples. T cells, B-cell-depleted T cells, or PBMCs provided the cDNA or gDNA that served as material.

The assay was immunoSEQ multiplex PCR, and TCRdb's table has in-frame clones only and misses some. In the table there are about 110,000 clones, around 89% of which are singletons. V shed 5 bases, J shed 3 bases, and the junction held 8 bases outside the gene matches. The CDR3 is made up of 18 amino acids. Germline CDR1 is KGHSH and CDR2 is LQKENI. This TCR derives from a woman aged 50 to 65 with acute or convalescent COVID-19. This sequence joins TRBV18 and TRBJ2-6; 12 positions match TRBD2. Material: peripheral blood. In DNA form, the CDR3 reads TGTGCCAGCTCATCCACGACTAGCGGGAGACTTGGGGCCAACGTCCTGACTTTC. Translating it yields CASSSTTSGRLGANVLTF.